One sample yielded the 16 T cell receptor beta chains listed below, sequenced in a study of T cell repertoires in cytomegalovirus infection. In TCRdb, the reads were re-called with MiXCR into one record per CDR3 protein. Seen here are over 200,000 distinct CDR3 sequences, approximately 14% observed once, and the top ten hold about 8.7%. The source material was PBMCs. These receptors originate from a human donor in good health (CMV status not recorded). Some clones in this sample may be carry-over from other donors' samples.

This clonotype was seen a few times. The CDR3 bases are TGTGCCAGCAGTTACCAGGAGGGTGCACGACAGCCCCAGCATTTT. Its protein product is CASSYQEGARQPQHF. The rearrangement links TRBV6-2 or TRBV6-3 to TRBJ1-5; unclear D gene. The CDR3 length is 15 residues. The germline V and J ends were trimmed by 2 bases and 7 bases, with 15 bases remaining between them. Per germline, CDR1 MNHEY and CDR2 SVGEGT.

The V and J genes are TRBV20-1 and TRBJ2-5, with 12 bases matching TRBD2. CDR1 DFQATT and CDR2 SNEGSKA come from the germline V gene (reference sequence). The V and J ends lost 5 bases and 4 bases, in that order; junction bases with no gene match: 8. This CDR3 has 15 amino acids. DNA for the CDR3: TGCAGTGCTTGGACTAGCGGGAACCTGATAGAGACCCAGTACTTC. Amino acid sequence: CSAWTSGNLIETQYF.

The chain recombines TRBV3-1 with TRBJ1-2, with D tentatively TRBD1 (6 bases). Between the trimmed V and J ends, which lost 2 bases and 7 bases, there was a span of 11 bases. CDR3 length: 13 residues. The germline V gene has CDR1 LGHDT and CDR2 YNNKEL (reference sequence). Here the CDR3 reads CASSQSGVSGYTF. The CDR3 coding sequence is TGTGCCAGCAGCCAATCAGGGGTGTCTGGCTACACCTTC.

V is TRBV7-9 and J is TRBJ1-6; no firm D call. V lost 3 bases to trimming and J lost 9 bases, with 6 bases between them. Germline lookup yields CDR1 SEHNR and CDR2 FQNEAQ (reference sequence). This CDR3 is 12 amino acids long. The CDR3 region is CASSFNSSPLHF. The CDR3 coding sequence is TGTGCCAGCAGCTTCAATTCTTCACCCCTCCACTTT.

This clonotype was detected many times. V is TRBV7-2 and J is TRBJ2-5; 9 bases fit TRBD2. V dropped 1 base and J dropped 4; count of bases not matched to a gene: 13. The CDR3 is made up of 18 amino acids. Germline V gene data show CDR1 as SGHTA and CDR2 as FQGNSA. This CDR3 reads CASSLVGPPSGRRETQYF. The CDR3 region has the DNA TGTGCCAGCAGCTTAGTGGGGCCGCCCAGCGGGAGGCGAGAGACCCAGTACTTC.

This clonotype was recorded at least ten times. The J gene is TRBJ1-1, the V gene TRBV5-5; the D is unclear. From germline, CDR1 is SGHKS and CDR2 YYEKEE (reference sequence). V dropped 4 bases and J dropped 5 bases, with 15 bases sitting between them. The CDR3 has 14 residues. The CDR3 spells CASSPTLARTEAFF. The CDR3 nucleotides are TGTGCCAGCAGCCCGACATTGGCGCGGACTGAAGCTTTCTTT.

This clonotype was detected only a few times. The chain employs TRBV20-1 and TRBJ2-3, with 14 nucleotides matching TRBD2. CDR1 is DFQATT and CDR2 is SNEGSKA in the germline V gene (reference sequence). The CDR3 is 17 amino acids. Trimming took 3 bases from V and 3 from J; bases not matched to a gene: 8. This CDR3 is CSASVWTSGGWTDTQYF. For the CDR3, the DNA is TGCAGTGCTAGCGTTTGGACTAGCGGGGGGTGGACAGATACGCAGTATTTT.

This clonotype has ten or more counts. The chain employs TRBV4-1 and TRBJ2-1; perhaps D is TRBD1 or TRBD2 (5 bases each). The V gene lost 5 bases and the J gene lost 7 bases, with 15 bases spanning the gap. Germline loops: CDR1 MGHRA, CDR2 YSYEKL. This CDR3 has 14 amino acids. CDR3 sequence reads: CASSSLVGTNEQFF. Here the CDR3 DNA reads TGCGCCAGCAGCTCCCTCGTCGGGACGAATGAGCAGTTCTTC.

About this clonotype itself: Given a much more abundant clone one base away, this may be a read error. The chain couples TRBV7-4 to TRBJ2-3; D gene unclear. The CDR3 extends over 15 amino acids. Trimming cost V 2 bases and J 2 bases, with 11 bases left between them. Germline CDR1 SGHVT, CDR2 SQSDAQ. The CDR3 DNA is TGTGCCAGCAGCTTACAGTGGGGAAACACAGATACGCAGTATTTT. Translating it yields CASSLQWGNTDTQYF.

This clonotype was counted many times. This chain uses TRBV7-2 with TRBJ2-3; 7 nucleotides line up with TRBD1. Trimming removed 6 bases from V and 0 bases from J; junction bases left unmatched: 6. Germline V lookup: CDR1 SGHTA, CDR2 FQGNSA. This CDR3 has 15 residues. The CDR3 nucleotides are TGTGCCAGCAGAAATGGACAGGCCAGCACAGATACGCAGTATTTT. Protein: CASRNGQASTDTQYF.

This clonotype was seen many times. The CDR3 is CASSAKPGQGSGELFF. CDR3 nucleotides: TGTGCCAGCAGCGCGAAACCGGGACAGGGGTCCGGGGAGCTGTTTTTT. V gene TRBV7-2 combines with J gene TRBJ2-2, with TRBD1 matching 10 bases. Germline V gene sequence: CDR1 SGHTA, CDR2 FQGNSA. The junction had 9 bases not matched to a gene; V was cut back by 5 bases and J by 6 bases. The CDR3 contains 16 residues.

The chain links TRBV25-1 to TRBJ1-2; D perhaps matches TRBD1 (5 bases). The CDR3 has 12 residues. CDR1 MGHDK and CDR2 SYGVNS come from the germline V gene. V dropped 11 bases and J dropped 6 bases, with 16 bases sitting between them. As DNA, the CDR3 is TGTGCCTCCGTCGGGAAAGGGGATGGCTACACCTTC. This codes for CASVGKGDGYTF.

The chain joins TRBV11-3 to TRBJ2-1; D is unresolved. The germline V gene has CDR1 SGHNT and CDR2 YENEEA. V dropped 5 bases and J dropped 8 bases, with 13 bases sitting between them. There are 13 residues in the CDR3. The CDR3 nucleotides read TGTGCCAGCAGCCTCATGGGTAATGATGAGCAGTTCTTC. It translates to CASSLMGNDEQFF.

There are many counts of this clonotype. The chain employs TRBV7-2 and TRBJ1-2; TRBD1 matches at 8 bases. Per the germline V gene, CDR1 is SGHTA and CDR2 is FQGNSA. This CDR3 comprises 17 residues. V was clipped by 1 base and J by 8 bases; unmatched bases: 15. CDR3 residues: CASSLEAGTGTRGGYTF. CDR3 sequence (DNA): TGTGCCAGCAGCTTAGAGGCCGGGACAGGCACAAGGGGAGGCTACACCTTC.

In this sample, this clonotype turned up many times. The chain couples TRBV28 to TRBJ2-7, with TRBD2 identical over 11 bases. Trimming at V came to 5 bases and at J to 6 bases, leaving 6 bases not matched to a gene. From germline, CDR1 is MDHEN and CDR2 SYDVKM. This CDR3 region has 14 residues. CDR3 region: CASSLSGRATEQYF. The CDR3 nucleotides are TGTGCCAGCAGTCTTAGCGGGAGGGCCACCGAGCAGTACTTC.

This clonotype was counted only a few times. This chain joins TRBV27 and TRBJ2-2; TRBD2 matches at 10 bases. CDR3 length: 15 amino acids. Trimming took 7 bases from V and 6 from J; bases not matched to a gene: 8. Germline CDR1 MNHEY, CDR2 SMNVEV (reference sequence). The CDR3 is CASTLTSGSPGELFF. Written as DNA, the CDR3 is TGTGCCAGCACCTTGACTAGCGGGTCGCCCGGGGAGCTGTTTTTT.